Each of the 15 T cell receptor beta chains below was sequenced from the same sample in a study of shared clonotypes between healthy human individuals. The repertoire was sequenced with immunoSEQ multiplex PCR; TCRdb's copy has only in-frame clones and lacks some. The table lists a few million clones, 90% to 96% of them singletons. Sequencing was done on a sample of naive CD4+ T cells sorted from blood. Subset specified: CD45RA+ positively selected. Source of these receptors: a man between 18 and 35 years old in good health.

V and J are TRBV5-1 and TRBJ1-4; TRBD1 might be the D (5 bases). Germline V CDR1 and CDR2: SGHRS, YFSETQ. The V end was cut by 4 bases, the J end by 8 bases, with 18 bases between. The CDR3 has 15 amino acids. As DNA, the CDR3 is TGCGCCAGCAGCCGGGAGTTGTCCGAGGGGGAAAAACTGTTTTTT. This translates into CASSRELSEGEKLFF.

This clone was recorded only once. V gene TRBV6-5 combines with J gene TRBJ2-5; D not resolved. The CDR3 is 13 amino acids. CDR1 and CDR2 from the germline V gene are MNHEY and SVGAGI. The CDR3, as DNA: TGTGGGTCGCGACGGGTGGCCCAAGAGACCCAGTACTTC. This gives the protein CGSRRVAQETQYF.

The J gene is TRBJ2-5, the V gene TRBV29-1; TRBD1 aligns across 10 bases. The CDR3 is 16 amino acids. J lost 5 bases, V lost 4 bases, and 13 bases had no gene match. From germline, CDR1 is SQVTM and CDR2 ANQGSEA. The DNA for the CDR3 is TGCAGCGTTGCTCTAATCGACAGGGGGCGAGGGGAGACCCAGTACTTC. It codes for CSVALIDRGRGETQYF.

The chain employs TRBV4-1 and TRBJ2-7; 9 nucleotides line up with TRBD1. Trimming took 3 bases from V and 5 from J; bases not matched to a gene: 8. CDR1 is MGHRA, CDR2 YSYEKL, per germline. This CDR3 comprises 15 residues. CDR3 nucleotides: TGCGCCAGCAGCCATCCGGGACAGGGCACCCACGAGCAGTACTTC. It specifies CASSHPGQGTHEQYF.

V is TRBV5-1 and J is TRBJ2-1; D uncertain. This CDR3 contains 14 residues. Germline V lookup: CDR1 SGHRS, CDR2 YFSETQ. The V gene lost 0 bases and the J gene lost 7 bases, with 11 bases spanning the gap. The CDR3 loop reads CASSLGGSMNEQFF. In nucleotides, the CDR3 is TGCGCCAGCAGCTTGGGTGGTAGCATGAATGAGCAGTTCTTC.

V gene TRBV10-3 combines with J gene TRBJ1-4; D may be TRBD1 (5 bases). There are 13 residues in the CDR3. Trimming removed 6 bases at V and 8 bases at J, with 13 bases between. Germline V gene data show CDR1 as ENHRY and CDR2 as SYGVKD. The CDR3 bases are TGTGCCATCAGACCGGGACCTTCGGAAAAACTGTTTTTT. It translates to CAIRPGPSEKLFF.

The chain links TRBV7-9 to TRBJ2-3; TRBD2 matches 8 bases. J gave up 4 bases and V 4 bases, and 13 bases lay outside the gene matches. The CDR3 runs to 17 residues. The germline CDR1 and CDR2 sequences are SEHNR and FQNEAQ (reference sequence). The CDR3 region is CASSSKREWGFADTQYF. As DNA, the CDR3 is TGTGCCAGCAGCTCTAAGCGGGAGTGGGGTTTCGCAGATACGCAGTATTTT.

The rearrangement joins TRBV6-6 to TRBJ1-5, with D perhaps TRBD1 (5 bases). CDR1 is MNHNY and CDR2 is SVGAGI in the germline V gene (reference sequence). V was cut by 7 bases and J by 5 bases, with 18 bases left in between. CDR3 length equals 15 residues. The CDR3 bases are TGTGCCAGCAACCCGTCCAGCGCAGGGCATCAGCCCCAGCATTTT. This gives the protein CASNPSSAGHQPQHF.

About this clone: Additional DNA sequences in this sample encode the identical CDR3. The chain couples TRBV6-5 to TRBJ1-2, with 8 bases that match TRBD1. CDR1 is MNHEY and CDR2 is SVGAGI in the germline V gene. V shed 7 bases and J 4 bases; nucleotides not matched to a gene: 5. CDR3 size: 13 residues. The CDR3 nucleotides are TGTGCCAGCACCAGGGGGCAGGGCTATGGCTACACCTTC. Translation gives CASTRGQGYGYTF.

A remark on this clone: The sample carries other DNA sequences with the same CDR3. CDR3 coding DNA: TGCGCCAGCAGTTTAGGACAGGGGGGTGAAGCTTTCTTT. As protein: CASSLGQGGEAFF. This chain connects TRBV5-1 to TRBJ1-1, with 10 bases that match TRBD1. This CDR3 is 13 amino acids long. V gave up 5 bases and J gave up 7 bases; unmatched junction bases: 5. From germline, CDR1 is SGHRS and CDR2 YFSETQ.

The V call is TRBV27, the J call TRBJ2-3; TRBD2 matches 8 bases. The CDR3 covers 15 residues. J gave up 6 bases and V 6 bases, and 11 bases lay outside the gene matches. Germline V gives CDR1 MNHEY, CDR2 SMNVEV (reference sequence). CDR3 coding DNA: TGTGCCAGCAGATTTGGACTAGCAGGGGAGGATACGCAGTATTTT. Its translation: CASRFGLAGEDTQYF.

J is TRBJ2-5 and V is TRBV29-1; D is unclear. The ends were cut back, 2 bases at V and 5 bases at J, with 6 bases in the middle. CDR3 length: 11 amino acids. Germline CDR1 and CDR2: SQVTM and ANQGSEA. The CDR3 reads CSVELRETQYF. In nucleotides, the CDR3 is TGCAGCGTTGAATTGAGGGAGACCCAGTACTTC.

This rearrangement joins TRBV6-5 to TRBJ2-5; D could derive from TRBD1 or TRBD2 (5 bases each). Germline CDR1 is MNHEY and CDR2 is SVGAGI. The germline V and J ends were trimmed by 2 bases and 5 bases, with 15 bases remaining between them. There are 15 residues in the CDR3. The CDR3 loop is CASSYARGLWETQYF. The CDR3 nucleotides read TGTGCCAGCAGTTACGCGAGGGGTCTCTGGGAGACCCAGTACTTC.

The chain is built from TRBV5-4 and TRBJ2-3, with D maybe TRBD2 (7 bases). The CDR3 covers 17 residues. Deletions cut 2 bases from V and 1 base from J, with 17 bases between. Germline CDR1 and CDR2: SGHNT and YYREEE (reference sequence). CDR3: CASSFGVGGAGTDTQYF. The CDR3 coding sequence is TGTGCCAGCAGCTTCGGGGTAGGGGGGGCTGGCACAGATACGCAGTATTTT.

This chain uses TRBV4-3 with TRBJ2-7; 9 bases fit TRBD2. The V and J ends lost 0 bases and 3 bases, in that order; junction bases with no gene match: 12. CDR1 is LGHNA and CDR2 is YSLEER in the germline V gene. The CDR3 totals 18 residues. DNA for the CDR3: TGCGCCAGCAGCCAAGATGGTAGCGGGAGAACTAAGGGCTACGAGCAGTACTTC. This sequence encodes CASSQDGSGRTKGYEQYF.